This T cell receptor beta chain emerged from a study of response to subunit inactivated influenza vaccine. Study-level results: Each seasonal flu vaccination may recruit only limited new T cells, authors suggested.

Trimming removed 6 bases from V and 5 bases from J, with 13 bases in between. The V gene's germline CDR1 is MNHNS and CDR2 SASEGT. The CDR3 extends over 14 amino acids. TCRdb ran MiXCR on the RT-PCR reads and lists one entry per CDR3 protein. The sample has 450,000 to 500,000 distinct CDR3 sequences; roughly 9.7% are singletons. This clonotype was seen a few times. The antigen is not known. This chain links TRBV6-1 with TRBJ1-4; D unclear. The clonotype was recovered from a man between 50 and 59 years old who received an inactivated influenza vaccine. The sample consisted of PBMCs from blood, taken more than 35 days after vaccination. This CDR3 reads CASSRNGPNEKLFF. DNA of the CDR3: TGTGCCAGCAGCCGTAACGGGCCCAATGAAAAACTGTTTTTT.